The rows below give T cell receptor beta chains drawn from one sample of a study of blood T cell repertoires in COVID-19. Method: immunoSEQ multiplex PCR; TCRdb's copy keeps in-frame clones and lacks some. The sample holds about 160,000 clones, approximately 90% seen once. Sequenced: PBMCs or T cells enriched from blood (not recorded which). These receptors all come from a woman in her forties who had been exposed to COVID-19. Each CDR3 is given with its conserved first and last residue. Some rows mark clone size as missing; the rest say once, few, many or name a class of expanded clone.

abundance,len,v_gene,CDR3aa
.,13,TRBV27,CASSLRQNQPQHF
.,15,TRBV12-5,CASGPTTGKSHEQYF
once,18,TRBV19,CASSKVGSSGRASYEQYF
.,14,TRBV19,CASSRSQGYQPQHF
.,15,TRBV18,CASSPTGTGNYGYTF
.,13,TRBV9,CASSGSSGNTIYF
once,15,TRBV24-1,CATSDRQGNQETQYF
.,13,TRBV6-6,CASSGTGDEKLFF
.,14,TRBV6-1,CASSEIEGDSPLHF
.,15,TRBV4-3,CASSQTDSGNQPQHF
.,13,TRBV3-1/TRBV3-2,CASSQQQVGELFF
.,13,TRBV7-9,CASTQSGRYGYTF
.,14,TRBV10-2,CASSERAGEHTYTF
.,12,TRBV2,CASSSLDNEQFF
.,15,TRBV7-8,CASSLSGAGNQPQHF
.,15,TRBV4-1,CASSLRQGGNQPQHF
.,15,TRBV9,CASSVAGWGNTEAFF
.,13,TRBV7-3,CASSLRGAGEQFF
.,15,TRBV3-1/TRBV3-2,CASSQVYPGNYGYTF
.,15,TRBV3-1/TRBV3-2,CASSQGRLAVHEQYF
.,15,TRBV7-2,CASSFDRGGQETQYF
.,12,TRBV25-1,CASSEGEETQYF
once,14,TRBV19,CASRPTRNTGELFF
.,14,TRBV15,CATSRPGQNYGYTF
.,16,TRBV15,CATSREGSGGPDTQYF
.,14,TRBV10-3,CAIRPGQGESPLHF
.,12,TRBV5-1,CASSSSRQPQHF
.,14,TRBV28,CASTPLLAAETQYF
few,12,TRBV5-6,CASSLRQETQYF
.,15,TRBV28,CASSTGGRISGTQYF
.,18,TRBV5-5,CASSLGLAGGLSSYEQYF
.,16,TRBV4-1,CASSQTGTGGQYGYTF
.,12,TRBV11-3,CASSRVVWPQHF
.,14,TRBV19,CASSIRGSNYGYTF
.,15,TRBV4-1,CASIAKIQENEKLFF
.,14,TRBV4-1,CASSYGQGNTEAFF
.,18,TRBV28,CASSPGLAGGPIGNEQFF
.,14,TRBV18,CASSPQEVADEQYF
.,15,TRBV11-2,CASSLNDHGGQPQHF
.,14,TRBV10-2,CASSESVGNSPLHF
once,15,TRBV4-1,CASSQPTGRADGYTF
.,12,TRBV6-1,CASSETGDIQYF
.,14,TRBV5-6,CASSYRGNNEKLFF
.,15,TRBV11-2,CASSLGGGVNTEAFF
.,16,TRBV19,CASSTPGTDIQETQYF
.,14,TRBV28,CASRSAQGGEKLFF
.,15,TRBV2,CASSAGTDFNSPLHF
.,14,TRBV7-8,CASSLGVGADTQYF
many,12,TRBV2,CASSEQSYEQYF
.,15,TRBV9,CASSAGLAGAGELFF
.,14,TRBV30,CAWSVRQDNQPQHF
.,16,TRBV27,CASRSPGTGGKGTIYF
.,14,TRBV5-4,CASFHRGEGETQYF
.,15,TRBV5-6,CASSLLGQSLYEQFF
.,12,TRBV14,CASSTRHSEAFF
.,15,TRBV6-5,CASSYSLLAGYEQYF
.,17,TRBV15,CATSGQVQRSSYNEQFF
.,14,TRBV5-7,CASSFQGYNQPQHF
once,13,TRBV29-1,CSVIAGLAYEQYF